These 11 T cell receptor beta chains were sequenced from one sample in a study of T cells in Graves' hyperthyroidism and ophthalmopathy. TCR beta CDR3 sequences were amplified from RNA transcripts. A set of HTBI primers served as the primers for a first-round RT-PCR of the TCR CDR3. TCRdb processed the multiplex PCR reads anew with MiXCR; each CDR3 protein has one entry. Of about 480,000 distinct CDR3 sequences listed, 14% are singletons. The sample consisted of blood. The receptor source for this set is a woman aged 18-29 years with Graves' hyperthyroidism.

This clonotype was observed many times. The genes are TRBV6-1 and TRBJ2-3; TRBD2 aligns across 11 bases. Germline assignment: CDR1 MNHNS and CDR2 SASEGT. J was trimmed by 5 bases and V by 7 bases; bases with no gene match: 17. There are 18 residues in the CDR3. The CDR3 sequence: CASKKGTSGGRRGDTQYF. The CDR3 bases are TGTGCCAGCAAGAAAGGGACTAGCGGCGGGAGGAGGGGAGATACGCAGTATTTT.

This clonotype was seen repeatedly, ten times or more. The chain recombines TRBV18 with TRBJ2-3; D not resolved. V gave up 6 bases and J gave up 0 bases, with 13 bases separating them. The CDR3 covers 15 residues. Germline V gene lookup returns CDR1 KGHSH and CDR2 LQKENI. The CDR3 DNA reads TGTGCCAGCTCCCTGAGCTATACTAGCACAGATACGCAGTATTTT. Translated: CASSLSYTSTDTQYF.

At least ten counts were recorded for this clonotype. The gene calls are TRBV19 and TRBJ2-1; 10 nucleotides match TRBD2. Germline CDR1 and CDR2: LNHDA and SQIVND (reference sequence). This CDR3 spans 16 amino acids. V gave up 2 bases and J gave up 7 bases; unmatched junction bases: 8. This chain's CDR3 is CASSIQAGGVGNEQFF. As DNA, the CDR3 is TGTGCCAGTAGTATACAAGCGGGAGGGGTGGGAAATGAGCAGTTCTTC.

This chain connects TRBV20-1 to TRBJ1-2; 8 bases map to TRBD1. The CDR3 has 15 amino acids. With 5 bases clipped from V and 3 bases from J, the junction kept 11 bases outside the gene matches. Germline values: CDR1 DFQATT, CDR2 SNEGSKA (reference sequence). The CDR3 is CSARRQGMGDYGYTF. CDR3 bases: TGCAGTGCTCGTAGACAGGGGATGGGGGACTATGGCTACACCTTC.

CDR3 DNA sequence: TGTGCCAGCAGTCTTGGGGGAGCATCCTATGGCTACACCTTC. Translation: CASSLGGASYGYTF. The chain uses TRBV6-1 and TRBJ1-2, with D maybe TRBD1 (5 bases). Trimming took 5 bases from V and 4 from J, leaving 14 bases between them. CDR1 is MNHNS and CDR2 is SASEGT in the germline V gene. CDR3 length: 14 residues.

The chain employs TRBV18 and TRBJ1-6, with D unresolved. V gave up 2 bases and J gave up 7 bases, with 3 bases separating them. The CDR3 loop spans 12 amino acids. Germline lookup yields CDR1 KGHSH and CDR2 LQKENI. CDR3 sequence reads: CASSPTNSPLHF. CDR3 nucleotide sequence: TGTGCCAGCTCACCAACAAATTCACCCCTCCACTTT.

This clonotype has just one count. Just one base apart from a much larger clone, this may be a read error. This chain joins TRBV27 and TRBJ2-3; 8 positions agree with TRBD2. Germline loops: CDR1 MNHEY, CDR2 SMNVEV (reference sequence). The CDR3 is 14 residues long. This CDR3 reads CASSPAGVGDKQYF. The CDR3 DNA is TGTGCCAGCAGCCCAGCGGGAGTGGGAGATAAGCAGTATTTT.

This clonotype was seen many times. The CDR3, as DNA: TGTGCCTGGAGTACCGGGACAGGGGCTCTGGGCACTGAAGCTTTCTTT. It yields the protein CAWSTGTGALGTEAFF. The rearrangement links TRBV30 to TRBJ1-1; 10 bases align to TRBD1. The CDR3 has 16 residues. Germline CDR1 is GTSNPN and CDR2 is SVGIG (reference sequence). V trimming: 2 bases; J trimming: 4 bases; junction bases outside the gene matches: 10.

This clonotype has a handful of counts. The chain is built from TRBV9 and TRBJ1-1; D call uncertain. V lost 0 bases and J lost 7, with 10 bases in between. Germline V gene lookup returns CDR1 SGDLS and CDR2 YYNGEE. CDR3 length equals 13 residues. The CDR3 DNA is TGTGCCAGCAGCGTAGGGGTAGCCAATGAAGCTTTCTTT. Protein product: CASSVGVANEAFF.

V usage is TRBV9 and J usage is TRBJ1-1; D call uncertain. V lost 2 bases and J 5 bases, leaving 10 bases between the germline ends. CDR3 length equals 13 residues. The germline V gene has CDR1 SGDLS and CDR2 YYNGEE. The chain's CDR3 is CASSVWVGTEAFF. CDR3 bases: TGTGCCAGCAGCGTTTGGGTCGGTACTGAAGCTTTCTTT.

This clonotype showed up many times. The V and J genes are TRBV14 and TRBJ1-1; D gene unclear. Trimming removed 1 base from V and 8 bases from J, with 11 bases in between. The CDR3 runs 13 residues. Germline assignment: CDR1 SGHDN and CDR2 FVKESK. The CDR3 DNA reads TGTGCCAGCAGCCAAGGGGATGCGATCGAAGCTTTCTTT. This translates into CASSQGDAIEAFF.